Listed here is a single T cell receptor beta chain. Its matching antigen is unknown. The junction departs from the called germline gene at one end, perhaps through a read error. Germline V lookup: CDR1 SSHAT, CDR2 FNYEAQ (reference sequence). The CDR3 has 15 residues. This specimen belongs to a study of cytomegalovirus exposure and HLA in healthy donors. Study-wide results and limits: Associated with cytomegalovirus, according to the listing, were 150 to 200 TCR beta chains.

In the PCR, 60 Vbeta and 13 Jbeta primers were used. Produced via immunoSEQ multiplex PCR; TCRdb's table is partial and in-frame only. The sample records a few hundred thousand clones, 75% to 85% being singletons. The sequenced material came from PBMCs. The sequence was collected from a woman in her sixties or seventies in good health and CMV-seropositive. The chain employs TRBV7-7 and TRBJ2-7; D might be TRBD2 (6 bases). Written as DNA, the CDR3 is TGTGCTAGCAGCCCGGGGGACTCCAGCTCCTACGAGCAGTACTTC. Translating it yields CASSPGDSSSYEQYF.